This TCR beta chain was captured in a study of T cells in Graves' hyperthyroidism and ophthalmopathy. J lost 9 bases, V lost 2 bases, and 10 bases had no gene match. Germline V CDR1 and CDR2: LGHNA, YNFKEQ. The CDR3 contains 15 residues. From RNA transcripts, TCR beta CDR3 regions were amplified. When the TCR CDR3 underwent first-round RT-PCR, the HTBI primer set was used. TCRdb re-called the multiplex PCR reads with MiXCR, one entry per CDR3 protein. The data show approximately 720,000 distinct CDR3 sequences, roughly 20% seen once. Participants, patients aged 18 to 65, had newly diagnosed hyperthyroidism with a duration under 2 months. Lactation, pregnancy, other autoimmune disease or uncontrolled infection excluded patients. The study collected blood at first hyperthyroidism diagnosis, before any ophthalmopathy symptoms arose.

The source of this sequence is a woman aged 50 to 65 with Graves' hyperthyroidism that later progressed to Graves' ophthalmopathy. The chain combines TRBV4-2 with TRBJ1-1, with 9 bases fitting TRBD1. The sample consisted of blood. CDR3 amino acids: CASSQLGQGTIKAFF. The CDR3 DNA sequence: TGTGCCAGCAGCCAACTAGGACAGGGGACAATTAAAGCTTTCTTT.